A selection of T cell receptor beta chains follows, all from one sample in a study of blood T cell repertoires in COVID-19. Sequenced by immunoSEQ multiplex PCR; TCRdb stores in-frame clones only, minus some. This repertoire shows more than 150,000 clones, around 78% found once; its top ten account for under 3.5%. The sequenced sample consisted of peripheral blood. The source is a woman of 80 years or more with active or convalescent COVID-19. The CDR3 runs from the conserved cysteine through the conserved F or W. D genes are given only for firm matches. Rows may omit the clone size; those that give it use once, few, many or a size class.

d_call j_call clone_size v_call cdr3_aa cdr3_nt
. TRBJ1-6 . TRBV6-1 CASSEVGGFYNSPLHF TGTGCCAGCAGTGAAGTTGGGGGGTTCTATAATTCACCCCTCCACTTT
TRBD2 TRBJ2-5 . TRBV7-9 CASSLGLAGNQETQYF TGTGCCAGCAGCTTGGGACTAGCGGGAAACCAAGAGACCCAGTACTTC
. TRBJ1-2 . TRBV19 CASSIDVRVNYGYTF TGTGCCAGTAGTATAGATGTCCGGGTTAACTATGGCTACACCTTC
TRBD2 TRBJ2-5 . TRBV7-2 CASSTLAGVGETQYF TGTGCCAGCAGCACTTTGGCGGGGGTCGGAGAGACCCAGTACTTC
TRBD1 TRBJ2-3 . TRBV27 CASSFGTGGIDTQYF TGTGCCAGCAGTTTTGGGACAGGGGGCATAGATACGCAGTATTTT
. TRBJ1-1 few TRBV25-1 CASSDVVGEPEAFF TGTGCCAGCAGTGATGTCGTAGGGGAACCTGAAGCTTTCTTT
TRBD1 TRBJ2-4 . TRBV28 CASSSTGSNIQYF TGTGCCAGCAGTTCGACAGGGTCGAACATTCAGTACTTC
. TRBJ2-5 . TRBV6-5 CASRIGERETQYF TGTGCCAGCAGGATTGGTGAGAGGGAGACCCAGTACTTC
TRBD1 TRBJ1-2 . TRBV25-1 CASSSGTGGTYGYTF TGTGCCAGCAGTTCCGGGACAGGCGGGACCTATGGCTACACCTTC
. TRBJ1-2 . TRBV5-6 CASSRAGRGDYGYTF TGTGCCAGCAGCCGGGCTGGGAGAGGTGACTATGGCTACACCTTC
. TRBJ2-3 . TRBV9 CASSETGSDTQYF TGTGCCAGCAGCGAGACAGGCTCGGATACGCAGTATTTT
TRBD1 TRBJ1-2 few TRBV12-3/TRBV12-4 CASSSGGYGYTF TGTGCCAGCAGTTCAGGGGGCTATGGCTACACCTTC
TRBD2 TRBJ2-1 . TRBV2 CASSVGGVSNEQFF TGTGCCAGCAGTGTCGGGGGGGTATCTAATGAGCAGTTCTTC
TRBD2 TRBJ2-1 . TRBV7-9 CASSLDHFAGGISYNEQFF TGTGCCAGCAGCTTAGATCATTTTGCGGGGGGAATCTCCTACAATGAGCAGTTCTTC
. TRBJ1-6 . TRBV5-4 CASSLSLGAQSPLHF TGTGCCAGCAGCTTGAGTTTGGGGGCACAGTCACCCCTCCACTTT
. TRBJ1-5 . TRBV19 CASSIGGGDQPQHF TGTGCCAGTAGTATAGGGGGCGGTGATCAGCCCCAGCATTTT
. TRBJ2-3 . TRBV5-6 CASSFSTTDTQYF TGTGCCAGCAGCTTCTCTACGACAGATACGCAGTATTTT
. TRBJ1-2 . TRBV19 CASSIRYGYTF TGTGCCAGTAGTATCCGTTATGGCTACACCTTC
TRBD1 TRBJ1-1 . TRBV5-4 CASSSPTGGTEAFF TGTGCCAGCAGCTCCCCGACAGGGGGGACTGAAGCTTTCTTT
. TRBJ1-5 . TRBV28 CASSRTVSNQPQHF TGTGCCAGCAGTCGGACAGTGAGCAATCAGCCCCAGCATTTT
TRBD1 TRBJ2-5 . TRBV5-1 CASSGGLGQGLKDPQYF TGCGCCAGCAGCGGGGGATTAGGACAGGGGCTTAAGGACCCCCAGTACTTC
. TRBJ2-5 . TRBV11-2 CASSLVGTSYTKETQYF TGTGCCAGCAGCTTAGTTGGGACAAGTTATACGAAAGAGACCCAGTACTTC
TRBD1 TRBJ2-7 . TRBV5-1 CASSPKTGDAYEQYF TGCGCCAGCAGCCCAAAGACAGGGGACGCCTACGAGCAGTACTTC
TRBD1 TRBJ1-2 . TRBV28 CASRNDRGPYGYTF TGTGCCAGCAGAAATGACAGGGGTCCCTATGGCTACACCTTC
TRBD1 TRBJ1-4 . TRBV3-1/TRBV3-2 CASSRAITGDATNEKLFF TGTGCCAGCAGCCGAGCGATAACAGGGGATGCAACTAATGAAAAACTGTTTTTT
. TRBJ2-1 . TRBV6-2/TRBV6-3 CASSKGGINNEQFF TGTGCCAGCAGTAAGGGGGGGATCAACAATGAGCAGTTCTTC
TRBD1 TRBJ2-7 . TRBV5-1 CASSLGAAGTGSYEQYF TGCGCCAGCAGCTTGGGTGCTGCCGGGACAGGGTCTTACGAGCAGTACTTC
TRBD1 TRBJ1-6 . TRBV28 CASNSGQGVNSPLHF TGTGCCAGCAACTCTGGACAGGGGGTAAATTCACCCCTCCACTTT
. TRBJ2-5 . TRBV3-1/TRBV3-2 CASSQRSRETQYF TGTGCCAGCAGCCAGCGCTCCCGGGAGACCCAGTACTTC
TRBD1 TRBJ2-7 . TRBV7-9 CAVTGVEQYF TGTGCCGTCACAGGGGTCGAGCAGTACTTC
TRBD1 TRBJ2-3 . TRBV3-1/TRBV3-2 CASSYRQGENTDTQYF TGTGCCAGCAGCTACCGACAGGGGGAGAACACAGATACGCAGTATTTT
TRBD1 TRBJ1-1 . TRBV10-3 CAISDPGQGRDTEAFF TGTGCCATCAGTGACCCGGGACAGGGAAGGGACACTGAAGCTTTCTTT
TRBD1 TRBJ1-1 . TRBV19 CASSIHRGQGTEAFF TGTGCCAGTAGTATACACAGGGGGCAGGGCACTGAAGCTTTCTTT
. TRBJ1-2 . TRBV19 CASSTFRGGANYGYTF TGTGCCAGTAGTACCTTCAGGGGCGGAGCTAACTATGGCTACACCTTC